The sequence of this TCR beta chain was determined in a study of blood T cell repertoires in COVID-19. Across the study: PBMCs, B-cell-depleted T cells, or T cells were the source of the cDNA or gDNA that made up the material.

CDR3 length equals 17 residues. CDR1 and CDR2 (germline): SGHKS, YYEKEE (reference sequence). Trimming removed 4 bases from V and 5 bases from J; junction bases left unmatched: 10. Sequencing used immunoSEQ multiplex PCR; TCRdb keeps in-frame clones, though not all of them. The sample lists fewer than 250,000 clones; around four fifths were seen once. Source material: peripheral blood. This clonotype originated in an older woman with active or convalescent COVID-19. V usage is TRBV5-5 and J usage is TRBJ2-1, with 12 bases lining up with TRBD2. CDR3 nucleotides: TGTGCCAGCAGCCCGGCGGCACTAGCGGGGGGCCACAATGAGCAGTTCTTC. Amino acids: CASSPAALAGGHNEQFF.